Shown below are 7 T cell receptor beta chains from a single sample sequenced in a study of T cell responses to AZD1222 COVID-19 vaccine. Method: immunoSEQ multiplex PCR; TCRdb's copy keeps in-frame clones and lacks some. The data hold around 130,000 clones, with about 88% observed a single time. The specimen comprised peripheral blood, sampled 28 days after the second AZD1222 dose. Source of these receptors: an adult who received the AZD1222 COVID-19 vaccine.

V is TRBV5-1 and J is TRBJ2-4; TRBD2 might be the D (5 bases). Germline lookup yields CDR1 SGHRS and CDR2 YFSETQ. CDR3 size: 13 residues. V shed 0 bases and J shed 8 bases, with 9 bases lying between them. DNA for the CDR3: TGCGCCAGCAGCTTGGGGGCGCGGGACATTCAGTACTTC. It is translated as CASSLGARDIQYF.

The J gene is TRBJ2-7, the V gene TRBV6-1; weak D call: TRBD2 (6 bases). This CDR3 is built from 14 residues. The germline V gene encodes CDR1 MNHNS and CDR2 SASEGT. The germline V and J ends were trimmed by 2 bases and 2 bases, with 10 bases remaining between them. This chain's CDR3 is CASSERLVPYEQYF. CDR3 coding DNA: TGTGCCAGCAGTGAAAGACTAGTTCCCTACGAGCAGTACTTC.

The CDR3 sequence is CASSLRMNTEAFF. CDR3 DNA sequence: TGTGCCAGCAGCTTAAGGATGAACACTGAAGCTTTCTTT. The J gene is TRBJ1-1, the V gene TRBV7-3; D is unclear. The V gene's germline CDR1 is SGHTA and CDR2 FQGTGA. The CDR3 is 13 amino acids. V lost 1 base, J lost 0 bases, and 3 bases lay in between.

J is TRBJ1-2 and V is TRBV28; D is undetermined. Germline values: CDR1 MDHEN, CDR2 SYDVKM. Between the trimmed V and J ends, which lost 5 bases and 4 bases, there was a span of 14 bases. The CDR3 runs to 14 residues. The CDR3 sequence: CASSTGPYFYGYTF. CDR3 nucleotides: TGTGCCAGCAGTACCGGGCCCTACTTCTATGGCTACACCTTC.

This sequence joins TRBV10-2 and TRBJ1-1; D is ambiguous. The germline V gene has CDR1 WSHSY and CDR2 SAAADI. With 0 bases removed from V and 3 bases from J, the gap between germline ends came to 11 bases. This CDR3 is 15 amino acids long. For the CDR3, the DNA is TGCGCCAGCAGTGAGTCTTGGGGTTCTCACACTGAAGCTTTCTTT. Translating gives CASSESWGSHTEAFF.

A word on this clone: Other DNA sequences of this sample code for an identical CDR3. The CDR3 spells CASSETSNQPQHF. The CDR3 DNA sequence: TGCGCCAGCAGTGAAACTAGCAATCAGCCCCAGCATTTT. The chain employs TRBV10-1 and TRBJ1-5; the D is unclear. Between the trimmed V and J ends, which lost 3 bases and 0 bases, there was a span of 3 bases. This CDR3 spans 13 amino acids. CDR1 WNHNN and CDR2 SYGVQD come from the germline V gene (reference sequence).

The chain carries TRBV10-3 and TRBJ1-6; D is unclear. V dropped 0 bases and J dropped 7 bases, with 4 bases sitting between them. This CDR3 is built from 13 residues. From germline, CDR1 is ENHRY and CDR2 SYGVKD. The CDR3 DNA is TGTGCCATCAGTGAGTCCCACAATTCACCCCTCCACTTT. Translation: CAISESHNSPLHF.